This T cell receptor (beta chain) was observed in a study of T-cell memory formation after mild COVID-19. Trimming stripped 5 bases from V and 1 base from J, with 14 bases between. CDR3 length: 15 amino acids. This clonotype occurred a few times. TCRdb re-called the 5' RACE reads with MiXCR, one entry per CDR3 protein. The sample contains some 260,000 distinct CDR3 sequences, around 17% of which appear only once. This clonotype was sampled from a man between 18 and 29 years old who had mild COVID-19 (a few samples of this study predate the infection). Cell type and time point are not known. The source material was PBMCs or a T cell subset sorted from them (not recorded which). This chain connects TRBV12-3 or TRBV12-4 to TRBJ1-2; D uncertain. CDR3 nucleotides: TGTGCCAGCAGTCCGGCGCGAGTTTATAACTATGGCTACACCTTC. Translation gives CASSPARVYNYGYTF.